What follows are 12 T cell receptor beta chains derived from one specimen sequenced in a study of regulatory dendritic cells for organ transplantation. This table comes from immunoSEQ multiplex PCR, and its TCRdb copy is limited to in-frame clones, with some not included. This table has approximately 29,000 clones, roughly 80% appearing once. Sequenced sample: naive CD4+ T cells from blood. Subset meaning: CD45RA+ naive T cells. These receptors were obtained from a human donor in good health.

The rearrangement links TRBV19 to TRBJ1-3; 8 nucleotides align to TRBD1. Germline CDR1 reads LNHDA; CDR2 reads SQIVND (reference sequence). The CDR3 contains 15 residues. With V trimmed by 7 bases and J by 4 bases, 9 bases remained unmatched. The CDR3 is CASTPDRVSGNTIYF. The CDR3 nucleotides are TGTGCCAGTACTCCGGACAGGGTGTCAGGAAACACCATATATTTT.

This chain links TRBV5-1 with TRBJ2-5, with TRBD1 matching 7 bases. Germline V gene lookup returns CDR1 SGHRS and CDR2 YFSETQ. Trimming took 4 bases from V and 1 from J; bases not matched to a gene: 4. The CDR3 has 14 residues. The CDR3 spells CASSVAGGQETQYF. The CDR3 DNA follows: TGCGCCAGCAGCGTTGCAGGGGGCCAAGAGACCCAGTACTTC.

The CDR3 nucleotides read TGCAGCGTCGTAAGTCCTAGCGGGGTATCCAATGAGCAGTTCTTC. Protein: CSVVSPSGVSNEQFF. The V and J genes are TRBV29-1 and TRBJ2-1; 9 bases map to TRBD2. Germline loops: CDR1 SQVTM, CDR2 ANQGSEA. After removal of 6 bases from V and 6 bases from J, the junction contained 12 bases not matched to a gene. The CDR3 is 15 amino acids.

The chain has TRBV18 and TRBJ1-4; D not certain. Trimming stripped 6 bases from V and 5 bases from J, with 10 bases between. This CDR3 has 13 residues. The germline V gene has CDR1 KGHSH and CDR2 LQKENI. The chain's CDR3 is CASSSDLNEKLFF. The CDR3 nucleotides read TGTGCCAGCTCCAGCGATCTAAATGAAAAACTGTTTTTT. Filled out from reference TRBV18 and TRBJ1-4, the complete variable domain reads NAGVMQNPRHLVRRRGQEARLRCSPMKGHSHVYWYRQLPEEGLKFMVYLQKENIIDESGMPKERFSAEFPKEGPSILRIQQVVRGDSAAYFCASSSDLNEKLFFGSGTQLSVL.

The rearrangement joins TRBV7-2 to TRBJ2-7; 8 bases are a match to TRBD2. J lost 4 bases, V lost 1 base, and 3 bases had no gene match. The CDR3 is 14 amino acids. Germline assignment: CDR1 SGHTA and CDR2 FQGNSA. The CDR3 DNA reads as TGTGCCAGCAGCTTAGGACTAGCGAGGTACGAGCAGTACTTC. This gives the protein CASSLGLARYEQYF.

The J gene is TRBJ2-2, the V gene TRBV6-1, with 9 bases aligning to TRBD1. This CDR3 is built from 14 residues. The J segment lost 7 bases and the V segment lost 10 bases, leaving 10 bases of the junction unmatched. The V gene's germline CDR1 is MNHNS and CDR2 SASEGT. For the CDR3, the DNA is TGTGCCAAAAAACAGGGGGCGTGGGGCGGGGAGCTGTTTTTT. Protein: CAKKQGAWGGELFF.

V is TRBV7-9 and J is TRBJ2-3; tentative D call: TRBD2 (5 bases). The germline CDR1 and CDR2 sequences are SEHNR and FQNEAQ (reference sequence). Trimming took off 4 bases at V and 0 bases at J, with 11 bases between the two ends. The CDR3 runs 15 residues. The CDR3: CASSSSRASTDTQYF. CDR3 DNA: TGTGCCAGCAGCTCCTCGAGGGCTAGCACAGATACGCAGTATTTT.

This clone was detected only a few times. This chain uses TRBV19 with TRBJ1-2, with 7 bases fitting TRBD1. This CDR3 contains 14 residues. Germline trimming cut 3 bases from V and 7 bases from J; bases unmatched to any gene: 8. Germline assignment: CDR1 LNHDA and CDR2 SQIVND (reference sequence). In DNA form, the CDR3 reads TGTGCCAGTAGTATCGGACAGGTGGCTAGTGGCTACACCTTC. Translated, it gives CASSIGQVASGYTF.

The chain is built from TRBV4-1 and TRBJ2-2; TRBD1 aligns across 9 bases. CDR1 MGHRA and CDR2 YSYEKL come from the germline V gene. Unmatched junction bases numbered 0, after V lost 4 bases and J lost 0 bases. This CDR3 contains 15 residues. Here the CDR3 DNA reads TGCGCCAGCAGCCGGGACAGGGCGAACACCGGGGAGCTGTTTTTT. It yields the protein CASSRDRANTGELFF.

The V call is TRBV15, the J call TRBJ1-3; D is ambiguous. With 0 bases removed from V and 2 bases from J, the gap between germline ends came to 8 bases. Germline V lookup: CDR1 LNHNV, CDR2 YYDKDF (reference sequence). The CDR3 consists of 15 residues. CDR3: CATSRDYSPGNTIYF. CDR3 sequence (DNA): TGTGCCACCAGCAGAGATTACAGTCCTGGAAACACCATATATTTT.

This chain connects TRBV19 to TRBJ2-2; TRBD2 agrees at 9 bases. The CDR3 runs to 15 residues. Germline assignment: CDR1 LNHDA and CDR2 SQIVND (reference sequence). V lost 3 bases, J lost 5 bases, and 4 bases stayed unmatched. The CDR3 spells CASSMRGGQTGELFF. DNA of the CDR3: TGTGCCAGTAGTATGCGGGGGGGCCAAACCGGGGAGCTGTTTTTT.

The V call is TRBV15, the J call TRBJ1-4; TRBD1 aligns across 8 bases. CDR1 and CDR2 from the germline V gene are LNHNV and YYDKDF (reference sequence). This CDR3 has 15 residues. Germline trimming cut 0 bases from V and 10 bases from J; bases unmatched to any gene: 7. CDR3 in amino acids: CATSRDLGQERKLFF. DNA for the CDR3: TGTGCCACCAGCAGAGATCTGGGACAGGAGCGAAAACTGTTTTTT.